A single sample gave rise to the 27 T cell receptor beta chains below, sequenced in a study of blood T cell repertoires in COVID-19 (dated by TCRdb to 2018 to 2021). Library preparation used the immunoSEQ multiplex PCR assay. This immuneACCESS table, as held by TCRdb, lists in-frame sequences with V and J called but not all clones. Of the missing ones, under half trace to an unresolved V gene in checked studies; the others have no known cause. The sample has 15,000 to 20,000 clones on record, 85% to 90% of them singletons. The ten top clones hold 6% to 8% of the sample. Sequenced: peripheral blood. These receptors originate from an older woman with active COVID-19.

This clone was observed once. The gene calls are TRBV19 and TRBJ2-1; 9 bases align to TRBD1. Germline values: CDR1 LNHDA, CDR2 SQIVND (reference sequence). J was trimmed by 8 bases and V by 8 bases; bases with no gene match: 7. This CDR3 has 13 amino acids. The CDR3 spells CASGQGFFDEQFF. As DNA, the CDR3 is TGTGCCAGTGGACAGGGGTTTTTCGATGAGCAGTTCTTC.

V and J are TRBV27 and TRBJ2-1, with TRBD2 matching over 8 bases. Looked up from germline, CDR1 is MNHEY and CDR2 is SMNVEV (reference sequence). This CDR3 contains 15 residues. The V segment lost 3 bases and the J segment 5 bases; nucleotides outside the gene matches: 6. CDR3 loop: CASSFGLAGDNEQFF. CDR3 nucleotide sequence: TGTGCCAGCAGTTTCGGGCTAGCGGGCGACAATGAGCAGTTCTTC.

The rearrangement uses TRBV6-5 and TRBJ2-7, with TRBD2 identical over 9 bases. The CDR3 runs 13 residues. Germline V gives CDR1 MNHEY, CDR2 SVGAGI. V trimming: 8 bases; J trimming: 7 bases; junction bases outside the gene matches: 9. The CDR3 bases are TGTGCCAGCTCGCTTAGCGGGGGCTGGGAGCAGTACTTC. The encoded protein is CASSLSGGWEQYF.

This clone was detected a few times. This rearrangement joins TRBV2 to TRBJ2-7; a weak D match, TRBD1 (6 bases). This CDR3 has 13 residues. Germline assignment: CDR1 SNHLY and CDR2 FYNNEI. Trimming shortened V by 2 bases and J by 5 bases, and 10 bases separated the two germline ends. This chain's CDR3 is CASSEQGFNEQYF. DNA of the CDR3: TGTGCCAGCAGTGAACAGGGGTTCAACGAGCAGTACTTC.

V is TRBV4-1 and J is TRBJ2-5, with a weak D call TRBD1 (7 bases). V shed 3 bases and J shed 7 bases, with 12 bases lying between them. The CDR3 has 13 amino acids. The germline CDR1 and CDR2 sequences are MGHRA and YSYEKL. This CDR3 reads CASSQIQGGTQYF. The CDR3 DNA sequence: TGCGCCAGCAGCCAGATCCAGGGGGGGACCCAGTACTTC.

The chain couples TRBV9 to TRBJ2-1; 15 bases align to TRBD2. Germline assignment: CDR1 SGDLS and CDR2 YYNGEE. The CDR3 loop spans 20 amino acids. V trimming: 0 bases; J trimming: 5 bases; junction bases outside the gene matches: 12. CDR3 in amino acids: CASSVVSLGWTSGGDNEQFF. The CDR3 DNA reads TGTGCCAGCAGCGTAGTATCTCTAGGTTGGACTAGCGGGGGGGACAATGAGCAGTTCTTC.

The V and J genes are TRBV27 and TRBJ2-5; 7 positions match TRBD1. V shed 5 bases and J 4 bases; nucleotides not matched to a gene: 7. CDR3 length: 14 residues. Per the germline V gene, CDR1 is MNHEY and CDR2 is SMNVEV (reference sequence). DNA for the CDR3: TGTGCCAGCAGTCGGTCGACAGGGAGAGAGACCCAGTACTTC. Protein sequence: CASSRSTGRETQYF.

The CDR3 bases are TGTGCCAGCAGCTTAGCTCAGGGACTATATTATGAGCAGTTCTTC. The encoded protein is CASSLAQGLYYEQFF. This sequence joins TRBV7-9 and TRBJ2-1; 7 bases match TRBD2. V shed 0 bases, J shed 8 bases, and the junction held 7 bases outside the gene matches. From germline, CDR1 is SEHNR and CDR2 FQNEAQ (reference sequence). The CDR3 totals 15 residues.

The CDR3 region is CASSEHSGGAGANVLTF. CDR3 DNA sequence: TGTGCCAGCAGTGAACATTCGGGGGGCGCAGGGGCCAACGTCCTGACTTTC. J is TRBJ2-6 and V is TRBV6-4; a possible D gene is TRBD2 (7 bases). Trimming took off 3 bases at V and 4 bases at J, with 16 bases between the two ends. The CDR3 has 17 amino acids. CDR1 is MRHNA and CDR2 is SNTAGT in the germline V gene.

The rearrangement joins TRBV5-8 to TRBJ2-3; D remains unclear. V was trimmed by 0 bases and J by 2 bases, leaving 4 bases between them. The CDR3 extends over 13 amino acids. Germline CDR1 SGHTS, CDR2 YDEGEE. CDR3 in amino acids: CASSLGYTDTQYF. The CDR3 region has the DNA TGTGCCAGCAGCTTGGGTTACACAGATACGCAGTATTTT.

This chain joins TRBV12-5 and TRBJ2-7, with a possible D match to TRBD2 (5 bases). Trimming stripped 5 bases from V and 1 base from J, with 15 bases between. The CDR3 covers 15 residues. CDR1 and CDR2 (germline): LGHNT, FRNRAP. The CDR3: CASGPPWTGSYEQYF. Here the CDR3 DNA reads TGTGCTAGTGGTCCACCCTGGACGGGATCCTACGAGCAGTACTTC.

The chain links TRBV5-4 to TRBJ2-1; the D gene is possibly TRBD2 (5 bases). V lost 0 bases and J lost 7, with 5 bases in between. This CDR3 spans 12 amino acids. Germline loops: CDR1 SGHNT, CDR2 YYREEE (reference sequence). Here the CDR3 DNA reads TGTGCCAGCAGCTTGGGGAGGAATGAGCAGTTCTTC. Translated, it gives CASSLGRNEQFF.

The chain has TRBV5-1 and TRBJ1-6; 8 bases align to TRBD1. CDR3 length: 17 amino acids. The V gene end was trimmed by 3 bases and the J gene end by 2 bases; junction bases not matched to a gene: 7. Germline V lookup: CDR1 SGHRS, CDR2 YFSETQ. CDR3 DNA sequence: TGCGCCAGCAGCTCGGATCCGACAGGGGCCTATAATTCACCCCTCCACTTT. Translating it yields CASSSDPTGAYNSPLHF.

The chain carries TRBV2 and TRBJ1-5; the match to TRBD1 covers 7 bases. The V gene's germline CDR1 is SNHLY and CDR2 FYNNEI. With 6 bases clipped from V and 9 bases from J, the junction kept 11 bases outside the gene matches. This CDR3 region has 14 residues. CDR3 sequence (DNA): TGTGCCAGCAGGATCGACAGGGAAAGAACGCCCCAGCATTTT. This codes for CASRIDRERTPQHF.

The gene calls are TRBV19 and TRBJ2-1; maybe TRBD1 (6 bases). CDR1 LNHDA and CDR2 SQIVND come from the germline V gene (reference sequence). This CDR3 is 14 amino acids long. The V end lost 3 bases, the J end lost 10 bases, and 16 bases lay between the germline ends. DNA for the CDR3: TGTGCCAGTAGTATTCGGGCAGGGGAATGGGAGCAGTTCTTC. Amino acids: CASSIRAGEWEQFF.

This sequence joins TRBV7-6 and TRBJ2-2; 8 positions match TRBD1. The CDR3 contains 16 residues. Germline V gene lookup returns CDR1 SGHVS and CDR2 FNYEAQ. V was clipped by 4 bases and J by 4 bases; unmatched bases: 8. CDR3: CASSSPDRVGTGELFF. The CDR3 bases are TGTGCCAGCAGCTCTCCGGACAGGGTGGGCACCGGGGAGCTGTTTTTT. Complete variable domain (other parts from reference TRBV7-6 and TRBJ2-2): GAGVSQSPRYKVTKRGQDVALRCDPISGHVSLYWYRQALGQGPEFLTYFNYEAQQDKSGLPNDRFSAERPEGSISTLTIQRTEQRDSAMYRCASSSPDRVGTGELFFGEGSRLTVL.

With respect to this clone: Without the conserved terminal phenylalanine or tryptophan, this CDR3 likely stems from a read error. The chain uses TRBV29-1 and TRBJ2-7; perhaps TRBD2 as D (7 bases). CDR1 and CDR2 from the germline V gene are SQVTM and ANQGSEA. There are 12 residues in the CDR3. Trimming took off 7 bases at V and 3 bases at J, with 13 bases between the two ends. As DNA, the CDR3 is TGCAGCGGGGGACTACAGGGCTACGAGCAGTACCTC. Protein product: CSGGLQGYEQYL.

J is TRBJ2-5 and V is TRBV5-1; TRBD2 matches at 7 bases. CDR1 and CDR2 (germline): SGHRS, YFSETQ. V gave up 0 bases and J gave up 3 bases; unmatched junction bases: 5. This CDR3 contains 15 residues. CDR3 sequence (DNA): TGCGCCAGCAGCTTGGGGGCCGGGGGGAAAGAGACCCAGTACTTC. It yields the protein CASSLGAGGKETQYF.

V usage is TRBV24-1 and J usage is TRBJ1-2; no reliable D call. The CDR3 is made up of 13 amino acids. The ends were cut back, 0 bases at V and 5 bases at J, with 6 bases in the middle. Germline V gene sequence: CDR1 KGHDR, CDR2 SFDVKD. The CDR3 here is CATSDLYGYGYTF. The DNA for the CDR3 is TGTGCCACCAGTGATTTGTACGGTTATGGCTACACCTTC.

This sequence joins TRBV9 and TRBJ1-6; 10 bases line up with TRBD1. The CDR3 consists of 16 residues. V gave up 0 bases and J gave up 6 bases; unmatched junction bases: 3. The V gene's germline CDR1 is SGDLS and CDR2 YYNGEE. CDR3 sequence reads: CASSVGQGASNSPLHF. CDR3 DNA sequence: TGTGCCAGCAGCGTAGGACAGGGGGCAAGTAATTCACCCCTCCACTTT. The full variable domain, in which reference TRBV9 and TRBJ1-6 provide the parts outside the CDR3, is DSGVTQTPKHLITATGQRVTLRCSPRSGDLSVYWYQQSLDQGLQFLIQYYNGEERAKGNILERFSAQQFPDLHSELNLSSLELGDSALYFCASSVGQGASNSPLHFGNGTRLTVT.

The chain carries TRBV4-1 and TRBJ2-7; TRBD1 aligns across 7 bases. From germline, CDR1 is MGHRA and CDR2 YSYEKL. V lost 1 base and J lost 3; bases outside the gene matches: 6. This CDR3 is 15 amino acids long. CDR3 nucleotides: TGCGCCAGCAGCCAAGGCCGGACAGGCAACTACGAGCAGTACTTC. Its translation is CASSQGRTGNYEQYF.

V gene TRBV18 combines with J gene TRBJ1-1; 9 bases agree with TRBD1. The CDR3 is 16 amino acids. Unmatched junction bases numbered 6, after V lost 3 bases and J lost 1 base. Germline V gives CDR1 KGHSH, CDR2 LQKENI. CDR3 amino acids: CASSPLPGQGNTEAFF. DNA for the CDR3: TGTGCCAGCTCACCTTTGCCGGGACAGGGGAACACTGAAGCTTTCTTT.

The chain recombines TRBV30 with TRBJ2-7; 8 bases fit TRBD1. Trimming cost V 3 bases and J 3 bases; bases outside gene matches: 19. Germline CDR1 GTSNPN, CDR2 SVGIG (reference sequence). There are 18 residues in the CDR3. CDR3 loop: CAWSVNCPLTGDNYEQYF. CDR3 in DNA: TGTGCCTGGAGCGTCAATTGCCCCCTGACAGGGGATAACTACGAGCAGTACTTC.

The chain carries TRBV18 and TRBJ2-1; 8 nucleotides agree with TRBD2. The V segment lost 7 bases and the J segment 10 bases; nucleotides outside the gene matches: 15. Germline lookup yields CDR1 KGHSH and CDR2 LQKENI. The CDR3 sequence is 15 residues long. CDR3 coding DNA: TGTGCCAGCTACCGCGGCGGAGCGGGGGCCTCGGAGCAGTTCTTC. Protein sequence: CASYRGGAGASEQFF. The full variable domain, rest sourced from reference TRBV18 and TRBJ2-1, is NAGVMQNPRHLVRRRGQEARLRCSPMKGHSHVYWYRQLPEEGLKFMVYLQKENIIDESGMPKERFSAEFPKEGPSILRIQQVVRGDSAAYFCASYRGGAGASEQFFGPGTRLTVL.

The J gene is TRBJ1-4, the V gene TRBV7-9; D is possibly TRBD1 (5 bases). This CDR3 has 12 amino acids. Germline CDR1 is SEHNR and CDR2 is FQNEAQ (reference sequence). V was cut by 6 bases and J by 6 bases, with 8 bases left in between. In DNA, the CDR3 is TGTGCCAGCAGTCTACAGGATGAAAAACTGTTTTTT. Translated: CASSLQDEKLFF.

J is TRBJ2-3 and V is TRBV5-4; TRBD2 is a possible D gene (6 bases). This CDR3 comprises 15 residues. The germline gives CDR1 SGHNT, CDR2 YYREEE (reference sequence). Trimming stripped 0 bases from V and 3 bases from J, with 11 bases between. CDR3 coding DNA: TGTGCCAGCAGCTTGGGGAGGGGCGGTACAGATACGCAGTATTTT. Its translation: CASSLGRGGTDTQYF.

The V call is TRBV7-9, the J call TRBJ2-4; possibly TRBD2 for D (5 bases). The V end lost 0 bases, the J end lost 7 bases, and 10 bases lay between the germline ends. Germline-derived CDR1 and CDR2 are SEHNR and FQNEAQ (reference sequence). CDR3 size: 14 residues. CDR3: CASSLAGNVNIQYF. In DNA form, the CDR3 reads TGTGCCAGCAGCTTAGCCGGGAACGTGAACATTCAGTACTTC.